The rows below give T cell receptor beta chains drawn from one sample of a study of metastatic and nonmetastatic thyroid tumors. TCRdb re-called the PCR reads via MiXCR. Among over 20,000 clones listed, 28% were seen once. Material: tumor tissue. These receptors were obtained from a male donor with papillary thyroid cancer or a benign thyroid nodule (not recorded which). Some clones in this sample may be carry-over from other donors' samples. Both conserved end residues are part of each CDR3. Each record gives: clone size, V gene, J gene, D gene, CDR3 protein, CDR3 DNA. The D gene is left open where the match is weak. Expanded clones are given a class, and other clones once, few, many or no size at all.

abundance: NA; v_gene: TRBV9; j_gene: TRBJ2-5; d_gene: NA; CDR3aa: CASSATSYETQYF; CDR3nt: TGTGCCAGCAGCGCTACTAGTTATGAGACCCAGTACTTC
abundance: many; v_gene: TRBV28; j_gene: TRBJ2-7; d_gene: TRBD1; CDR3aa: CASRGQGRDYEQYF; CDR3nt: TGTGCCAGCAGGGGACAGGGACGTGACTACGAGCAGTACTTC
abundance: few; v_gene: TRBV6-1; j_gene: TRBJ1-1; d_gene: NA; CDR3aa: CASSPGASLRTEAFF; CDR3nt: TGTGCCAGCAGTCCCGGCGCCAGTTTACGCACTGAAGCTTTCTTT
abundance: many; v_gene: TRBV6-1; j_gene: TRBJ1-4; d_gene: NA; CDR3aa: CASSEDPEGEKLFF; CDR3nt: TGTGCCAGCAGTGAAGACCCTGAGGGTGAAAAACTGTTTTTT
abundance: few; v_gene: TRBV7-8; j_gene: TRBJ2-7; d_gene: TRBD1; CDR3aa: CASSLFQGATYEQYF; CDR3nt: TGTGCCAGCAGCTTATTCCAGGGGGCGACCTACGAGCAGTACTTC
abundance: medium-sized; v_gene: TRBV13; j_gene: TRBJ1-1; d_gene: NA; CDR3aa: CASSLGKVWTVEAFF; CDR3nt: TGTGCCAGCAGCTTAGGCAAGGTTTGGACAGTTGAAGCTTTCTTT
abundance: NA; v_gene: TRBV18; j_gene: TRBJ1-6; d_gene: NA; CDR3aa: CASSPVGSDNSPLHF; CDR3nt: TGTGCCAGCTCACCGGTAGGGTCGGATAATTCACCCCTCCACTTT
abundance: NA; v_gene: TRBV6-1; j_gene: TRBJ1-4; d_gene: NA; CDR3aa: CASSESRRPNEKLFF; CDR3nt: TGTGCCAGCAGTGAAAGTCGGCGCCCTAATGAAAAACTGTTTTTT
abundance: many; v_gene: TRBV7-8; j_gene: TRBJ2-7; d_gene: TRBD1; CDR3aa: CASSRRDRGTPYEQYF; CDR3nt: TGTGCCAGCAGCCGCCGGGACAGGGGAACTCCCTACGAGCAGTACTTC
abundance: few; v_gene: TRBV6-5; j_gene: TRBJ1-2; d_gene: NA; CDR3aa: CASSYTYGYTF; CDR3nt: TGTGCCAGCAGTTACACTTATGGCTACACCTTC
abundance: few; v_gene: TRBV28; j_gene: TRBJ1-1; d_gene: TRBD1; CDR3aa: CASRKDRGGTEAFF; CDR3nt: TGTGCCAGCAGAAAGGACAGGGGCGGCACTGAAGCTTTCTTT
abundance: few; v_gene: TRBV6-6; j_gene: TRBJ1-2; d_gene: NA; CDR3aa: CASSYSPGSGGYTF; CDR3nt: TGTGCCAGCAGTTACTCTCCGGGTTCGGGCGGCTACACCTTC